This paragraph covers one TCR beta chain sequence. The antigen remains undetermined. The data are from a study of cytomegalovirus exposure and HLA in healthy donors. Turning to the study itself: Out of 398 genotyped donors, about 80% belonged to the Caucasian-associated ancestry cluster.

Study-level results: Later work associated fewer than 20,000 TCR beta sequences with HLA alleles at 0.05 false discovery rate. Sequencing probably produced one cluster of sequence variants that were highly shared.

The PCR contained 60 Vbeta and 13 Jbeta primers. Original processing notes: An analysis that came later counted some 80 million unique TCR beta chains, about 10 million shared. Some clones are missing from TCRdb's copy, which holds only in-frame ones; the method was immunoSEQ multiplex PCR. D and trimming come from the DNA, and the V and J calls and clone size come from that table. The table lists 200,000 to 250,000 clones, around 85% of them singletons. The sequenced sample consisted of PBMCs. The clonotype comes from a human donor in good health.

This CDR3 reads CASSLKSVVYGYTF. CDR3 sequence (DNA): TGTGCCAGCAGCCTTAAGTCGGTAGTCTATGGCTACACCTTC. The chain carries TRBV28 and TRBJ1-2; D unclear. Germline values: CDR1 MDHEN, CDR2 SYDVKM. The CDR3 loop spans 14 amino acids. Trimming removed 6 bases at V and 4 bases at J, with 15 bases between.